These T cell receptor beta chains were read from a single sample in a study of identical twins. TCRdb fed the 5' RACE reads into MiXCR, producing one record per CDR3 protein. The repertoire includes 550,000 to 700,000 distinct CDR3 sequences, roughly 9.9% of them detected once, and roughly 3.2% sits in the top ten. This sample also belongs to another study, concerning yellow fever vaccine responses in identical twins.

The material sequenced was PBMCs. The source is a woman aged 18-29 years in good health. CDR3s include the opening cysteine and the closing phenylalanine or tryptophan. Fields, in order: J gene, V gene, clone size, D gene, CDR3 DNA, CDR3 protein. The D gene is left open where the match is weak. Expanded clones are given a class, and other clones once, few, many or no size at all.

J gene: TRBJ1-1; V gene: TRBV29-1; clone size: many; D gene: TRBD1; CDR3 DNA: TGCAGCGTTCCGACAGGGCAGGAGGCTTTCTTT; CDR3 protein: CSVPTGQEAFF
J gene: TRBJ2-3; V gene: TRBV20-1; clone size: many; D gene: TRBD2; CDR3 DNA: TGCAGTGCTAGGTTGGCGGGGGGTCCGGGAGGCACAGATACGCAGTATTTT; CDR3 protein: CSARLAGGPGGTDTQYF
J gene: TRBJ2-7; V gene: TRBV5-5; clone size: few; D gene: -; CDR3 DNA: TGTGCCAGCAGCTACCTACAAGGGAGGTCCTACGAGCAGTACTTC; CDR3 protein: CASSYLQGRSYEQYF
J gene: TRBJ2-5; V gene: TRBV6-1; clone size: few; D gene: -; CDR3 DNA: TGTGCCAGCAGTACAAGGAACAGGGAGGAGACCCAGTACTTC; CDR3 protein: CASSTRNREETQYF
J gene: TRBJ2-2; V gene: TRBV7-2; clone size: -; D gene: -; CDR3 DNA: TGTGCCAGCAGCTTACTTCGACAAGGCACCGGGGAGCTGTTTTTT; CDR3 protein: CASSLLRQGTGELFF
J gene: TRBJ2-2; V gene: TRBV2; clone size: -; D gene: -; CDR3 DNA: TGTGCCAGCAGTGAATTGGAAGCGAACACCGGGGAGCTGTTTTTT; CDR3 protein: CASSELEANTGELFF
J gene: TRBJ2-3; V gene: TRBV11-2; clone size: few; D gene: -; CDR3 DNA: TGTGCCAGCAGCCCAACCCGGTCCTACACAGATACGCAGTATTTT; CDR3 protein: CASSPTRSYTDTQYF
J gene: TRBJ2-2; V gene: TRBV29-1; clone size: many; D gene: TRBD2; CDR3 DNA: TGCAGCGTGTCTAGCGGGAAAATAACCGGGGAGCTGTTTTTT; CDR3 protein: CSVSSGKITGELFF
J gene: TRBJ2-7; V gene: TRBV24-1; clone size: -; D gene: -; CDR3 DNA: TGTGCCACCAGTGATTCGGGACGGAGCTCTTACGAGCAGTACTTC; CDR3 protein: CATSDSGRSSYEQYF
J gene: TRBJ2-1; V gene: TRBV7-9; clone size: -; D gene: TRBD1; CDR3 DNA: TGTGCCAGCAGTGCGACAGGGGGGTCCTACAATGAGCAGTTCTTC; CDR3 protein: CASSATGGSYNEQFF
J gene: TRBJ2-7; V gene: TRBV10-3; clone size: few; D gene: TRBD2; CDR3 DNA: TGTGCCGTCAAGCGGGAGGGGGAGTACGAGCAGTACTTC; CDR3 protein: CAVKREGEYEQYF
J gene: TRBJ2-4; V gene: TRBV14; clone size: many; D gene: -; CDR3 DNA: TGTGCCAGCAGCCAAGCTTTTCGGGGTGACCACATTCAGTACTTC; CDR3 protein: CASSQAFRGDHIQYF
J gene: TRBJ1-5; V gene: TRBV6-2/TRBV6-3; clone size: -; D gene: -; CDR3 DNA: TGTGCCAGCAATCATTGGGGTCAGCCCCAGCATTTT; CDR3 protein: CASNHWGQPQHF
J gene: TRBJ2-3; V gene: TRBV15; clone size: -; D gene: -; CDR3 DNA: TGTGCCACCAGCAGAAATGGGGGCCTAGATACGCAGTATTTT; CDR3 protein: CATSRNGGLDTQYF
J gene: TRBJ2-7; V gene: TRBV4-1; clone size: -; D gene: TRBD1; CDR3 DNA: TGCGCCAGCAGCCCTGGGACAGGGGTGTATTACGAGCAGTACTTC; CDR3 protein: CASSPGTGVYYEQYF
J gene: TRBJ2-5; V gene: TRBV5-1; clone size: many; D gene: TRBD1; CDR3 DNA: TGCGCCAGCAGCCCGGGACAGGGGCAGGAGACCCAGTACTTC; CDR3 protein: CASSPGQGQETQYF
J gene: TRBJ2-7; V gene: TRBV12-3/TRBV12-4; clone size: many; D gene: -; CDR3 DNA: TGTGCCAGCAGTCTCGGCCGGGACAATCTCAACGAGCAGTACTTC; CDR3 protein: CASSLGRDNLNEQYF
J gene: TRBJ2-1; V gene: TRBV12-3/TRBV12-4; clone size: few; D gene: TRBD2; CDR3 DNA: TGTGCCACCGGGAGGAGAGGTGAGCAGTTCTTC; CDR3 protein: CATGRRGEQFF
J gene: TRBJ2-6; V gene: TRBV25-1; clone size: -; D gene: TRBD1; CDR3 DNA: TGTGCCAGCGCAGGGGGTGTGCCTGGGGCCAACGTCCTGACTTTC; CDR3 protein: CASAGGVPGANVLTF
J gene: TRBJ2-5; V gene: TRBV20-1; clone size: many; D gene: TRBD2; CDR3 DNA: TGCAGTGCCGAGGAAGCGGGGGGGCCGGGGGAGACCCAGTACTTC; CDR3 protein: CSAEEAGGPGETQYF
J gene: TRBJ1-5; V gene: TRBV24-1; clone size: many; D gene: TRBD1; CDR3 DNA: TGTGCCACCAGTCAGGGGGCCGTTGGTCAGCCCCAGCATTTT; CDR3 protein: CATSQGAVGQPQHF
J gene: TRBJ2-5; V gene: TRBV20-1; clone size: few; D gene: -; CDR3 DNA: TGCAGTGCTAGAGGGTGGGGTGAACAAGAGACCCAGTACTTC; CDR3 protein: CSARGWGEQETQYF
J gene: TRBJ2-1; V gene: TRBV5-1; clone size: many; D gene: -; CDR3 DNA: TGCGCCAGCAGCCGGGCCCAAGCAACCTCCTACAATGAGCAGTTCTTC; CDR3 protein: CASSRAQATSYNEQFF
J gene: TRBJ1-5; V gene: TRBV12-3/TRBV12-4; clone size: many; D gene: -; CDR3 DNA: TGTGCCAGCAGTCCAGGGCTGTCTCAGCCCCAGCATTTT; CDR3 protein: CASSPGLSQPQHF